This TCR beta chain emerged from a study of blood T cell repertoires in COVID-19. Study-level background: COVID-19 samples, acute and convalescent, were from the United States, Italy and Spain. PBMCs, B-cell-depleted T cells, or T cells provided the cDNA or gDNA that made up the material.

Per the authors' pipeline: Amplification from reference gene primers served as the basis for estimated nucleated cell counts. Sequencing used immunoSEQ multiplex PCR; TCRdb keeps in-frame clones, though not all of them. The V and J calls and clone size are taken from that table; D and trimming were inferred from the DNA. The sample holds 55,000 to 90,000 clones, 88% seen once. There are 14 residues in the CDR3. Germline V gene data show CDR1 as MNHEY and CDR2 as SVGEGT. V dropped 5 bases and J dropped 5; count of bases not matched to a gene: 7. This chain uses TRBV6-2 or TRBV6-3 with TRBJ2-3, with TRBD2 matching 7 bases. The sample comprised peripheral blood. This clonotype was sampled from a human donor in a cohort sampled during active COVID-19. The CDR3 loop is CASSPRLAGDTQYF. The CDR3 bases are TGTGCCAGCAGTCCAAGACTAGCAGGAGATACGCAGTATTTT.